The TCR beta chain under discussion was sequenced for a study of CD8 T cells in Susac syndrome. The CDR3 is 13 amino acids. V lost 0 bases and J 4 bases, leaving 7 bases between the germline ends. Germline CDR1 GTSNPN, CDR2 SVGIG (reference sequence). With random hexamers, about 0.45 to 1 ug RNA was reverse transcribed. A single record per CDR3 protein comes from TCRdb applying MiXCR to the immunoSEQ multiplex PCR reads. The table has 130,000 to 150,000 distinct CDR3 sequences, 90% to 95% seen once. This receptor was obtained from a human donor in good health. The J gene is TRBJ2-1, the V gene TRBV30, with D maybe TRBD1 (6 bases). Sequenced sample: CD8+ T cells from PBMCs. CDR3 amino acids: CAWSVQGYNEQFF. CDR3 in DNA: TGTGCCTGGAGTGTACAGGGTTACAATGAGCAGTTCTTC.